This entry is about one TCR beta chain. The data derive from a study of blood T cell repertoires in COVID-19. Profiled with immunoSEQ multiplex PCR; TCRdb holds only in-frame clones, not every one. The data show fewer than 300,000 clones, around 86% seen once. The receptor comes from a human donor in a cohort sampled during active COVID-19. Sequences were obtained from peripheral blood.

In DNA, the CDR3 is TGTGCCAGCAGCGACCGGGGGGCGGGGGCCTACAATGAGCAGTTCTTC. This gives the protein CASSDRGAGAYNEQFF. The chain joins TRBV5-4 to TRBJ2-1, with D possibly being TRBD2 (7 bases). Trimming took 4 bases from V and 2 from J, leaving 16 bases between them. This CDR3 is 16 amino acids long. Germline V lookup: CDR1 SGHNT, CDR2 YYREEE (reference sequence).